This T cell receptor (beta chain) was sequenced during a study of T cells in Graves' hyperthyroidism and ophthalmopathy. RNA transcripts were the template for amplifying TCR beta CDR3 regions. A first-round RT-PCR of the TCR CDR3 used the HTBI primer set. TCRdb processed the multiplex PCR reads anew with MiXCR; each CDR3 protein has one entry. The sample holds about 510,000 distinct CDR3 sequences, 46% seen once. Germline values: CDR1 ENHRY, CDR2 SYGVKD. V shed 4 bases, J shed 5 bases, and the junction held 13 bases outside the gene matches. CDR3 size: 16 residues. A patient was excluded if there was uncontrolled infection, other autoimmune disease, pregnancy or lactation.

The chain recombines TRBV10-3 with TRBJ2-5; TRBD2 agrees at 7 bases. Sequencing was carried out using peripheral blood or thyroid tissue (not recorded which). The TCR comes from an adult woman with Graves' disease, either hyperthyroidism or ophthalmopathy (not recorded which). CDR3 coding DNA: TGTGCCATCAGTGCGGAACCTAGCGGAGGCGGGGAGACCCAGTACTTC. Amino acids: CAISAEPSGGGETQYF.